This TCR beta chain originates from a study of cytomegalovirus exposure and HLA in healthy donors. Findings of the study overall: A few chains tied to CMV proved CMV antigen-specific in vitro.

Germline CDR1 and CDR2: SNHLY and FYNNEI. V shed 4 bases, J shed 2 bases, and the junction held 4 bases outside the gene matches. The CDR3 loop spans 14 amino acids. About this clone: Its target is not known.

It was with 60 Vbeta and 13 Jbeta primers that the PCR ran. Profiled with immunoSEQ multiplex PCR; TCRdb holds only in-frame clones, not every one. The data hold about 82,000 clones, with around 70% observed a single time. The chain links TRBV2 to TRBJ2-7, with 8 bases aligning to TRBD1. The sequenced material came from PBMCs. This clonotype originated in a woman aged 45-65 years in good health and CMV-seropositive. The CDR3 region is CASSVPTGAYEQYF. The CDR3 region has the DNA TGTGCCAGCAGTGTCCCGACAGGGGCCTACGAGCAGTACTTC.